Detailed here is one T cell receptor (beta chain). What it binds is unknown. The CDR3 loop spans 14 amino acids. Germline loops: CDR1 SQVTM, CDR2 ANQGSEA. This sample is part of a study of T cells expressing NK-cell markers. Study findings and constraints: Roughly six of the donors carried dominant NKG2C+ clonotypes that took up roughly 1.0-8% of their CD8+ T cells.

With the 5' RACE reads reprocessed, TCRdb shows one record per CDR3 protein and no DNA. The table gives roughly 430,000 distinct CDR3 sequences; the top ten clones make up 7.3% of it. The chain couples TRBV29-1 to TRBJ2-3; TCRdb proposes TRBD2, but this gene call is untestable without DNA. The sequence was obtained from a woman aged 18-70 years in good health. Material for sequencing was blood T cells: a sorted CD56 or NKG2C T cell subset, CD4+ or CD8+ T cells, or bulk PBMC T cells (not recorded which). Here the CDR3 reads CSVLGWEGRDTQYF.